The table lists the clone carrying this T cell receptor (beta chain) with a few counts. Its antigen is not known. The table came from immunoSEQ multiplex PCR; TCRdb's copy has only in-frame clones and leaves some out. This table has fewer than 100,000 clones, around 81% appearing once. Germline loops: CDR1 MNHNS, CDR2 SASEGT. V was trimmed by 2 bases and J by 8 bases, leaving 14 bases between them. The CDR3 contains 14 residues. The sample belongs to a study of T cells in localized non-small cell lung cancer. Study observations and caveats: There were a median roughly 60 of the top 100 tumor clones appearing in adjacent lung.

The TCR sequence derives from a female donor of 60 years or more with stage I lung adenocarcinoma. The specimen was peripheral blood, collected before any cancer treatment. This chain connects TRBV6-1 to TRBJ2-3; perhaps TRBD1 as D (6 bases). This chain's CDR3 is CASSELGGSGTQYF. The CDR3 DNA reads as TGTGCCAGCAGTGAATTAGGGGGTTCGGGTACGCAGTATTTT.